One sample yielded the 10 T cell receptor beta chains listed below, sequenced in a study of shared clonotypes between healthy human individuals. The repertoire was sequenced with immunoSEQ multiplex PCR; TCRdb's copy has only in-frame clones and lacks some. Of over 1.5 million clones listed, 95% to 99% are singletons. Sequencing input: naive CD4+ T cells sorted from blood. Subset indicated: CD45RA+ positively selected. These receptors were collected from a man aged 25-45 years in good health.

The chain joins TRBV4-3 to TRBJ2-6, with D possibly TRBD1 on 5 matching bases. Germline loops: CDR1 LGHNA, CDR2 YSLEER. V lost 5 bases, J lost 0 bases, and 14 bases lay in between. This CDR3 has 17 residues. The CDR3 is CASSAQGTISGANVLTF. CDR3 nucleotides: TGCGCCAGCAGCGCCCAGGGCACGATCTCTGGGGCCAACGTCCTGACTTTC.

The CDR3 bases are TGTGCCAGCAGTTACTCGGCTAGCGGGAGGGGGGTCCAGTACTTC. Translated, it gives CASSYSASGRGVQYF. The chain joins TRBV6-5 to TRBJ2-5; 12 nucleotides agree with TRBD2. The CDR3 has 15 amino acids. V dropped 0 bases and J dropped 10; count of bases not matched to a gene: 6. Germline assignment: CDR1 MNHEY and CDR2 SVGAGI.

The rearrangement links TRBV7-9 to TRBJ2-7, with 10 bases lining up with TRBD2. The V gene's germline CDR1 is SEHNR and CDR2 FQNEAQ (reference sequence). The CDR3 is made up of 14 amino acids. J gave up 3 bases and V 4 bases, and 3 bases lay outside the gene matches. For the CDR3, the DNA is TGTGCCAGCAGCTCCAGGACTAGCGGCTACGAGCAGTACTTC. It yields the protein CASSSRTSGYEQYF.

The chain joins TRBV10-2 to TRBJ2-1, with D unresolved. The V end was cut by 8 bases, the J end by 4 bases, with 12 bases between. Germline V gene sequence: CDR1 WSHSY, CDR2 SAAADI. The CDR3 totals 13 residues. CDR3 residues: CASRGRRYNEQFF. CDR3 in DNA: TGCGCCAGCCGTGGCAGGCGGTACAATGAGCAGTTCTTC.

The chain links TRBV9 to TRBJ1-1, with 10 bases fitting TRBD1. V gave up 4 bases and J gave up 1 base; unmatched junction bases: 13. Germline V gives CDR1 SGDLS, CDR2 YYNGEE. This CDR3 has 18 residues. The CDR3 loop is CASSPHLPGQGSNTEAFF. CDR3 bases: TGTGCCAGCAGCCCCCACCTTCCGGGACAGGGGTCGAACACTGAAGCTTTCTTT. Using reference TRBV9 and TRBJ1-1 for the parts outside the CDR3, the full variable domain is DSGVTQTPKHLITATGQRVTLRCSPRSGDLSVYWYQQSLDQGLQFLIQYYNGEERAKGNILERFSAQQFPDLHSELNLSSLELGDSALYFCASSPHLPGQGSNTEAFFGQGTRLTVV.

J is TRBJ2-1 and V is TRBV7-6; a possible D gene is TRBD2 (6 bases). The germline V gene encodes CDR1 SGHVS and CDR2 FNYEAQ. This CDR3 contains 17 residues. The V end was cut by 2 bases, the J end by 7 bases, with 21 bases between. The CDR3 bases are TGTGCCAGCAGCTTATACGTAGTAGCGGTCGCCCTTAATGAGCAGTTCTTC. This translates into CASSLYVVAVALNEQFF. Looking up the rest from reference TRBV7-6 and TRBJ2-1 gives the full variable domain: GAGVSQSPRYKVTKRGQDVALRCDPISGHVSLYWYRQALGQGPEFLTYFNYEAQQDKSGLPNDRFSAERPEGSISTLTIQRTEQRDSAMYRCASSLYVVAVALNEQFFGPGTRLTVL.

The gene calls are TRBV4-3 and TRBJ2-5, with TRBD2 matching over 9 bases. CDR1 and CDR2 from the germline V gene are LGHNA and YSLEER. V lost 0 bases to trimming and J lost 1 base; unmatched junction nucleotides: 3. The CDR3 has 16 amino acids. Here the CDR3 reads CASSQDVLAGQETQYF. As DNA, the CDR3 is TGCGCCAGCAGCCAAGATGTACTAGCGGGCCAAGAGACCCAGTACTTC.

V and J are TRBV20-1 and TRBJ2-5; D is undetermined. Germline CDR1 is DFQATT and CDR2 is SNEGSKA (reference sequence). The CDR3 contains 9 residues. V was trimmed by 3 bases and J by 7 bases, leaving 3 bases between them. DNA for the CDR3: TGCAGTGCTAGTTCGACCCAGTACTTC. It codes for CSASSTQYF.

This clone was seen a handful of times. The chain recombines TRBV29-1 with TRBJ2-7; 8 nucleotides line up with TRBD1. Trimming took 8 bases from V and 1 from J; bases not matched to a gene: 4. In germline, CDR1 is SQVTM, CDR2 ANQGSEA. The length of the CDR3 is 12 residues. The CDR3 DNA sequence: TGCAGCATAGGACAGGGTTCCTACGAGCAGTACTTC. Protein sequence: CSIGQGSYEQYF.

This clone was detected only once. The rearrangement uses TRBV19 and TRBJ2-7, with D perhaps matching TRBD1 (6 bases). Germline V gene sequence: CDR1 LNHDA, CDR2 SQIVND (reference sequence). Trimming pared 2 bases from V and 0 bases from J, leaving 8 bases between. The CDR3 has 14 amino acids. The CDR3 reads CASSISGASYEQYF. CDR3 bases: TGTGCCAGTAGTATATCAGGGGCCTCCTACGAGCAGTACTTC.